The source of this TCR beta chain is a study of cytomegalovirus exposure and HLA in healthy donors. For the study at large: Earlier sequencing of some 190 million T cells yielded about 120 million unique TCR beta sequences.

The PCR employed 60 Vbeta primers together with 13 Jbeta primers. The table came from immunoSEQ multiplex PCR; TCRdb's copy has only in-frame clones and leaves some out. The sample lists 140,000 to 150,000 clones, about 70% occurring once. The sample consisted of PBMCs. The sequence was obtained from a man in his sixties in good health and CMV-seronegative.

As DNA, the CDR3 is TGTGCCAGCAGTGTGACTAGCGGGAGGTCAGATACGCAGTATTTT. The encoded protein is CASSVTSGRSDTQYF. J is TRBJ2-3 and V is TRBV7-6; 13 bases map to TRBD2. The J segment lost 4 bases and the V segment lost 6 bases, leaving 4 bases of the junction unmatched. The CDR3 has 15 amino acids. The germline gives CDR1 SGHVS, CDR2 FNYEAQ.